This T cell receptor (beta chain) was profiled in a study of beta chain features in type 1 diabetes. Whole-study results and caveats: Whether TCRB rearrangement is influenced by HLA type went unresolved here. Cells expressing TCR highly could be over-represented by cDNA sequencing. In the patient group, naive, central memory and Treg TCRB repertoires seemed more alike than in the healthy donor group.

Expressed TCRB transcripts were sequenced after all isolated RNA was converted to cDNA. Sequencing used immunoSEQ multiplex PCR; TCRdb keeps in-frame clones, though not all of them. The table shows approximately 340,000 clones, with over 13% occurring only once. V shed 1 base, J shed 5 bases, and the junction held 4 bases outside the gene matches. The germline CDR1 and CDR2 sequences are KGHSH and LQKENI. This CDR3 is built from 15 residues. This clone was detected a few times. Its antigen remains unknown. The rearrangement uses TRBV18 and TRBJ2-3, with 9 nucleotides matching TRBD2. Sequencing was performed on naive CD4+ T cells from blood. This clonotype was sampled from a woman under 30 in good health. CDR3: CASSPLAGEIDTQYF. The CDR3 DNA follows: TGTGCCAGCTCACCACTAGCGGGAGAAATAGATACGCAGTATTTT.